This TCR beta chain appears in the sequencing data of a study of persistence of HIV-infected CD4 T cells (dated by TCRdb to about 2020). General notes on the study: The study isolated CMV- and HIV-1 Gag-responding CD4+ T cells from ART-treated individuals to examine antigen-driven clonal expansion of HIV-1-infected cells. Apart from two participants who underwent leukapheresis at a single time point, peripheral blood samples of up to roughly 200 mL were collected from participants at multiple time points. The clonality of all cells in each sorted population was measured by TCRbeta sequencing, and the clonality of infected cells was measured by proviral sequencing. Participants had been on suppressive ART for a median of roughly 8 years. Cross-participant TCR cluster analysis included 8 or 9 participants for CMV and more than five participants for Gag. Beyond this particular receptor, the publication reports: Enrichment of degenerate expanded CDR3beta sequences was found in antigen-responding cells, suggesting convergent selection of CD4+ responses to CMV and Gag. TCR oligoclonality correlated with proviral oligoclonality within the same sorted populations. Significantly lower TCRbeta richness was observed in CMV- and Gag-responding cells than in anti-CD3/anti-CD28-responding cells, and higher oligoclonality was observed in CMV-responding cells than in CD3/CD28-stimulated and Gag-responding cells. Bulk TCR analyses could not be restricted to the rare CMV-responding cells that actually carried HIV-1 proviruses. Only a small number of individuals took part in the study, and only a limited range of antigens was tested.

The immunoSEQ hsTCRB assay version 4 in survey mode was used to sequence TCRbeta repertoires from genomic DNA. For TCRbeta sequencing, genomic DNA was diluted to approximately 9.6 ng/uL, and up to about 1 ug was used per sample. Per the source publication's procedure: TCRbeta data were analyzed in ImmunoSeq Analyzer 3.0, with diversity computed on productive nucleotide rearrangements. The improved Chao index was used to estimate lower-bound TCR diversity, and the Gini coefficient was used to estimate clonality using the Immunarch R package. When different nucleotide rearrangements encoded the same CDR3beta amino acid sequence, each rearrangement was treated as a distinct clonotype. Differential abundance analysis identified TCRbeta sequences significantly enriched in antigen-responding cells relative to anti-CD3/anti-CD28-activated cells. Using predicted peptide-MHC specificity as the basis, GLIPH2 grouped TCRs into clusters, both for each participant individually and for the merged data sets that combined participants. Here the immuneACCESS table is served through TCRdb, limited to in-frame sequences with V and J called. Missing clones are a known gap in these copies; in checked studies unresolved V genes cover under half, and the rest lacks a known reason. V and J calls and clone size are as listed in that table; D and trimming were resolved from the DNA. The sample data list over 25,000 clones, and roughly 80% of these were observed just once. Together, the top ten hold over 0.7% of the sample.

CDR1 MNHEY and CDR2 SVGEGT were looked up in the germline V gene. The CDR3 contains 18 residues, cysteine and phenylalanine counted. CDR3 DNA is the only sequence kept; it has 54 bases, read in frame from the first base. Here V drops 2 bases and J drops 2 bases, and the junction holds 5 bases not matched to any gene. The sample's treatment or condition label, decoded: suppressive antiretroviral therapy. Cells were stimulated with lysates of CMV-infected fibroblasts at roughly 9.2 ug/mL. Memory populations depleted of antigen-responding cells were obtained by sorting nonresponding CD40L-negative CD69-negative CD45RO-high memory CD4+ T cells. Participants were HIV-1-infected adults who started suppressive ART during chronic infection. Participants had undetectable plasma HIV-1 RNA below 50 copies/mL for at least 4 years. To be included, participants needed a CD4+ T cell count above 400 cells/uL and a positive CMV serology. Before stimulation, PBMCs were isolated using density centrifugation and then depleted of CD8+ T cells. For around 17 hours, CD8-depleted PBMCs were stimulated with anti-CD28/CD49d costimulation, a CD40-blocking antibody, and enfuvirtide, which was added to prevent new infections. Cells were sorted on a Beckman Coulter MoFlo Legacy or XDP sorter, with propidium iodide excluding dead cells. Genomic DNA was extracted with the QIAamp DNA Mini Kit for samples above one million cells, otherwise with the Quick-DNA Microprep Kit.

This clone was counted a single time. Its specific antigen is unknown. Base qualities were left out, and no much larger clone turns up one base away. The sequencing here drew on CD4+ T cells sorted from PBMCs after roughly 20-hour stimulation, taken from a patient who received antiretroviral therapy. The intended sense of this specimen's cell subset or site label: CD40L-CD69- CD45RO-high memory CD4 T cells not responding to CMV lysate. This receptor was identified in an adult man with HIV who was CMV-seropositive. The receptor chain draws on TRBV6-2 or TRBV6-3 and TRBJ2-6; 11 bases in the junction line up with TRBD1. The DNA sequence is TGTGCCAGCAGTTACGTGAGGACAGGGGGCGCTGGGGCCAACGTCCTGACTTTC. It translates to CASSYVRTGGAGANVLTF.